A single sample is the source of the 30 T cell receptor beta chains below, sequenced in a study of radiation and T cells in renal cell carcinoma. The assay was immunoSEQ multiplex PCR, and TCRdb's table has in-frame clones only and misses some. The repertoire holds about 150,000 clones, with 75% to 90% as singletons. Time point here: blood 4 weeks post-SBRT, at nephrectomy. Sample treatment: 15 Gy SBRT to primary tumor, nephrectomy 4 weeks later. The source was blood, collected from a patient whose treatment included radiotherapy and nephrectomy. The receptors here all came from a woman between 45 and 60 years old with renal cell carcinoma.

The J gene is TRBJ1-5, the V gene TRBV19; 7 bases are shared with TRBD1. The germline CDR1 and CDR2 sequences are LNHDA and SQIVND (reference sequence). The J segment lost 2 bases and the V segment lost 6 bases, leaving 13 bases of the junction unmatched. CDR3 length: 17 residues. The CDR3 loop reads CASSDSATGNRNQPQHF. Here the CDR3 DNA reads TGTGCCAGTAGCGACTCGGCGACAGGGAACCGCAATCAGCCCCAGCATTTT.

A few counts support this clone. The chain combines TRBV10-1 with TRBJ2-3, with TRBD2 matching 9 bases. V lost 5 bases to trimming and J lost 4 bases; unmatched junction nucleotides: 4. The CDR3 consists of 14 residues. Germline assignment: CDR1 WNHNN and CDR2 SYGVQD (reference sequence). CDR3: CASSSSGMADTQYF. CDR3 nucleotides: TGCGCCAGCAGTTCTAGCGGGATGGCAGATACGCAGTATTTT.

The J gene is TRBJ2-1, the V gene TRBV5-4; D is unclear. CDR3 length: 13 amino acids. The V and J ends lost 1 base and 9 bases respectively, with 11 bases between them. Germline V CDR1 and CDR2: SGHNT, YYREEE (reference sequence). In DNA form, the CDR3 reads TGTGCCAGCAGCTTGCATTTGCCAGGTGAGCAGTTCTTC. As protein: CASSLHLPGEQFF.

This clone was recorded once. The chain uses TRBV5-1 and TRBJ1-2, with D possibly matching TRBD1 (5 bases). V was shortened by 2 bases and J by 6 bases, with 11 bases between the two germline ends. In germline, CDR1 is SGHRS, CDR2 YFSETQ. This CDR3 is 13 amino acids long. CDR3 DNA: TGCGCCAGCAGCTTAAACGCCAGGGATGGCTACACCTTC. Translation: CASSLNARDGYTF.

Written as DNA, the CDR3 is TGTGCCAGCAGTTCGGCCCTCTCTGGGGCCAACGTCCTGACTTTC. Encoded protein: CASSSALSGANVLTF. The chain employs TRBV6-5 and TRBJ2-6; D uncertain. The CDR3 has 15 residues. The germline gives CDR1 MNHEY, CDR2 SVGAGI. The V end lost 4 bases, the J end lost 0 bases, and 7 bases lay between the germline ends.

The chain joins TRBV10-2 to TRBJ2-5; TRBD2 agrees at 7 bases. CDR1 and CDR2 from the germline V gene are WSHSY and SAAADI. Trimming removed 0 bases from V and 4 bases from J; junction bases left unmatched: 5. The CDR3 has 15 amino acids. In nucleotides, the CDR3 is TGCGCCAGCAGTGAGTCTGTGACGGGAGGAGAGACCCAGTACTTC. Translated: CASSESVTGGETQYF.

V and J are TRBV30 and TRBJ1-5; 9 bases align to TRBD1. Germline CDR1 and CDR2: GTSNPN and SVGIG (reference sequence). This CDR3 is built from 12 residues. V gave up 2 bases and J gave up 16 bases; unmatched junction bases: 9. CDR3 region: CAWSPPGQGRHF. DNA of the CDR3: TGTGCCTGGAGTCCCCCGGGACAGGGAAGACATTTT.

The chain employs TRBV5-1 and TRBJ2-2; D might be TRBD1 or TRBD2, each matching 6 bases. CDR3 length: 12 amino acids. V lost 3 bases to trimming and J lost 10 bases, with 10 bases between them. The germline gives CDR1 SGHRS, CDR2 YFSETQ. The CDR3 DNA follows: TGCGCCAGCAGCTACGGGGGCGAGGAGCTGTTTTTT. Its translation is CASSYGGEELFF.

The J gene is TRBJ2-1, the V gene TRBV14; D unresolved. Per the germline V gene, CDR1 is SGHDN and CDR2 is FVKESK. The length of the CDR3 is 14 residues. The ends were cut back, 4 bases at V and 8 bases at J, with 15 bases in the middle. The CDR3 loop is CASSLGSSVDEQFF. The DNA of the CDR3 is TGTGCCAGCAGCCTAGGGTCTAGTGTGGATGAGCAGTTCTTC.

This clone has a single count. The chain uses TRBV9 and TRBJ2-7, with TRBD1 matching over 10 bases. The germline V gene has CDR1 SGDLS and CDR2 YYNGEE. The length of the CDR3 is 14 residues. V shed 4 bases, J shed 6 bases, and the junction held 7 bases outside the gene matches. The CDR3 bases are TGTGCCAGCAGCCATAGCGGGACAGGGGCCGAGCAGTACTTC. This translates into CASSHSGTGAEQYF.

This rearrangement joins TRBV5-1 to TRBJ1-6, with 7 bases lining up with TRBD1. Germline V gene sequence: CDR1 SGHRS, CDR2 YFSETQ. This CDR3 contains 14 residues. Trimming at V came to 7 bases and at J to 9 bases, leaving 10 bases not matched to a gene. CDR3 bases: TGCGCCAGCGCCGTCGGCACAGGGGTTTCACCCCTCCACTTT. Protein: CASAVGTGVSPLHF.

The chain carries TRBV4-3 and TRBJ2-3, with TRBD2 matching over 12 bases. J gave up 8 bases and V 4 bases, and 10 bases lay outside the gene matches. CDR3 length equals 16 residues. Germline V gives CDR1 LGHNA, CDR2 YSLEER. The chain's CDR3 is CASSPGLAGKGGTQYF. The CDR3 DNA is TGCGCCAGCAGCCCAGGACTAGCGGGGAAAGGTGGTACGCAGTATTTT.

On this clone: One end of the junction fails to match germline, which may point to a read error. The chain joins TRBV6-5 to TRBJ2-2; possibly TRBD1 for D (5 bases). CDR3 length: 12 residues. Looked up from germline, CDR1 is MNHEY and CDR2 is SVGAGI. CDR3 loop: CACRAPGGELFF. CDR3 in DNA: TGTGCCTGCAGGGCTCCCGGCGGGGAGCTGTTTTTT.

This clone occurred a few times. V and J are TRBV19 and TRBJ2-1; D gene unclear. V dropped 5 bases and J dropped 7 bases, with 21 bases sitting between them. This CDR3 spans 16 amino acids. Germline V gives CDR1 LNHDA, CDR2 SQIVND (reference sequence). CDR3 bases: TGTGCCAGTAGTGCCGGAGTAGGGCGTGGGCGTAATGAGCAGTTCTTC. Amino acid sequence: CASSAGVGRGRNEQFF.

CDR3 sequence: CASSLQVGELFF. The CDR3 region has the DNA TGTGCCAGCAGCCTACAAGTCGGGGAGCTGTTTTTT. V usage is TRBV11-2 and J usage is TRBJ2-2; D is ambiguous. V was cut by 5 bases and J by 7 bases, with 8 bases left in between. The CDR3 is 12 residues long. Germline V CDR1 and CDR2: SGHAT, FQNNGV.

This clone was picked up a small number of times. The chain recombines TRBV5-4 with TRBJ1-5; a possible D gene is TRBD1 (5 bases). Deletions cut 1 base from V and 4 bases from J, with 9 bases between. CDR1 and CDR2 (germline): SGHNT, YYREEE (reference sequence). This CDR3 is built from 14 residues. The CDR3 protein is CASSLQGANQPQHF. The DNA of the CDR3 is TGTGCCAGCAGCTTGCAAGGGGCAAATCAGCCCCAGCATTTT.

The J gene is TRBJ2-5, the V gene TRBV19; 7 positions match TRBD2. The CDR3 has 12 residues. CDR1 and CDR2 (germline): LNHDA, SQIVND (reference sequence). V shed 8 bases, J shed 4 bases, and the junction held 4 bases outside the gene matches. The CDR3 region is CASDGGGETQYF. CDR3 sequence (DNA): TGTGCCAGTGATGGGGGGGGAGAGACCCAGTACTTC.

The V gene is TRBV6-5, the J gene TRBJ1-4; D unclear. Trimming took 0 bases from V and 3 from J, leaving 8 bases between them. CDR1 is MNHEY, CDR2 SVGAGI, per germline. There are 15 residues in the CDR3. CDR3 sequence: CASSYSGMSNEKLFF. DNA of the CDR3: TGTGCCAGCAGTTACTCAGGGATGTCTAATGAAAAACTGTTTTTT.

This clone was counted a few times. The chain combines TRBV5-5 with TRBJ2-7; D is undetermined. This CDR3 has 13 amino acids. Trimming stripped 2 bases from V and 2 bases from J, with 8 bases between. Looked up from germline, CDR1 is SGHKS and CDR2 is YYEKEE (reference sequence). The CDR3 nucleotides read TGTGCCAGCAGCTTCGCCGACCCCTACGAGCAGTACTTC. Residues: CASSFADPYEQYF.

The chain carries TRBV5-1 and TRBJ2-5, with D perhaps matching TRBD1 (7 bases). V was clipped by 3 bases and J by 2 bases, with 14 bases between them. This CDR3 has 15 residues. Germline V lookup: CDR1 SGHRS, CDR2 YFSETQ. The CDR3 is CASSSGGIGQETQYF. Written as DNA, the CDR3 is TGCGCCAGCAGCTCAGGGGGGATTGGGCAAGAGACCCAGTACTTC. Full variable domain (outside the CDR3, taken from reference TRBV5-1 and TRBJ2-5): KAGVTQTPRYLIKTRGQQVTLSCSPISGHRSVSWYQQTPGQGLQFLFEYFSETQRNKGNFPGRFSGRQFSNSRSEMNVSTLELGDSALYLCASSSGGIGQETQYFGPGTRLLVL.

This chain connects TRBV7-8 to TRBJ1-3; D gene uncertain. This CDR3 contains 15 residues. Deletions cut 1 base from V and 2 bases from J, with 9 bases between. CDR1 and CDR2 (germline): SGHVS, FQNEAQ. Here the CDR3 DNA reads TGTGCCAGCAGCTTAGTAAAGGGAACTGGAAACACCATATATTTT. Translation: CASSLVKGTGNTIYF.

J is TRBJ1-2 and V is TRBV9, with 7 bases lining up with TRBD1. This CDR3 region has 16 residues. V shed 2 bases and J 1 base; nucleotides not matched to a gene: 8. Germline V CDR1 and CDR2: SGDLS, YYNGEE. This CDR3 is CASSVTGVAFNYGYTF. CDR3 DNA sequence: TGTGCCAGCAGCGTTACAGGGGTGGCCTTTAACTATGGCTACACCTTC.

V usage is TRBV28 and J usage is TRBJ2-3, with D perhaps TRBD1 or TRBD2 (5 bases each). Trimming took off 5 bases at V and 4 bases at J, with 16 bases between the two ends. The CDR3 length is 15 residues. Germline V gene sequence: CDR1 MDHEN, CDR2 SYDVKM. For the CDR3, the DNA is TGTGCCAGCAGTCTCCGAGCAGGGCGGGCAGATACGCAGTATTTT. Its translation: CASSLRAGRADTQYF.

V and J are TRBV2 and TRBJ2-2; D unresolved. Germline CDR1 and CDR2: SNHLY and FYNNEI. CDR3 length: 14 amino acids. Trimming shortened V by 4 bases and J by 6 bases, and 12 bases separated the two germline ends. The chain's CDR3 is CASSASMVAGELFF. The CDR3 DNA reads TGTGCCAGCAGTGCCAGCATGGTTGCCGGGGAGCTGTTTTTT.

The chain has TRBV4-2 and TRBJ1-2; 8 nucleotides match TRBD1. The germline V gene encodes CDR1 LGHNA and CDR2 YNFKEQ. This CDR3 spans 14 amino acids. V was clipped by 1 base and J by 9 bases; unmatched bases: 7. The CDR3 DNA is TGTGCCAGCAGCCAAGGACAGGGGCCCTCGAGCTACACCTTC. Translation gives CASSQGQGPSSYTF.

The J gene is TRBJ2-2, the V gene TRBV5-4; TRBD1 aligns across 7 bases. The CDR3 loop spans 15 amino acids. Germline V gene lookup returns CDR1 SGHNT and CDR2 YYREEE (reference sequence). J gave up 1 base and V 5 bases, and 5 bases lay outside the gene matches. CDR3: CASRPDRLNTGELFF. CDR3 nucleotide sequence: TGTGCCAGCAGGCCGGACAGGCTGAACACCGGGGAGCTGTTTTTT.

The genes are TRBV9 and TRBJ2-1; D is possibly TRBD1 or TRBD2 (5 bases each). Germline CDR1 is SGDLS and CDR2 is YYNGEE. The V end was cut by 2 bases, the J end by 8 bases, with 23 bases between. The CDR3 is made up of 17 amino acids. Here the CDR3 reads CASSVISGTDFPDEQFF. DNA of the CDR3: TGTGCCAGCAGCGTGATTTCCGGGACGGATTTTCCAGATGAGCAGTTCTTC.

The chain is built from TRBV7-2 and TRBJ2-5; D may be TRBD2 (6 bases). The V end was cut by 3 bases, the J end by 4 bases, with 9 bases between. From germline, CDR1 is SGHTA and CDR2 FQGNSA. This CDR3 is 13 amino acids long. The CDR3 bases are TGTGCCAGCAGCTTTTCCGGGGGAGAGACCCAGTACTTC. Translating gives CASSFSGGETQYF.

The chain joins TRBV30 to TRBJ2-2; weak D call: TRBD2 (6 bases). The CDR3 has 17 residues. Germline values: CDR1 GTSNPN, CDR2 SVGIG (reference sequence). V lost 5 bases to trimming and J lost 6 bases, with 25 bases between them. The CDR3 DNA reads as TGTGCCTGGGCGGGGTCTTTTGGGACCCATGATCCCGGGGAGCTGTTTTTT. Translation: CAWAGSFGTHDPGELFF.

The chain combines TRBV5-4 with TRBJ2-2; 7 bases match TRBD2. The CDR3 has 15 residues. V shed 0 bases, J shed 6 bases, and the junction held 5 bases outside the gene matches. Per germline, CDR1 SGHNT and CDR2 YYREEE (reference sequence). DNA of the CDR3: TGTGCCAGCAGCTTGGTTGGGGGGGAAGCCGGGGAGCTGTTTTTT. Encoded protein: CASSLVGGEAGELFF.